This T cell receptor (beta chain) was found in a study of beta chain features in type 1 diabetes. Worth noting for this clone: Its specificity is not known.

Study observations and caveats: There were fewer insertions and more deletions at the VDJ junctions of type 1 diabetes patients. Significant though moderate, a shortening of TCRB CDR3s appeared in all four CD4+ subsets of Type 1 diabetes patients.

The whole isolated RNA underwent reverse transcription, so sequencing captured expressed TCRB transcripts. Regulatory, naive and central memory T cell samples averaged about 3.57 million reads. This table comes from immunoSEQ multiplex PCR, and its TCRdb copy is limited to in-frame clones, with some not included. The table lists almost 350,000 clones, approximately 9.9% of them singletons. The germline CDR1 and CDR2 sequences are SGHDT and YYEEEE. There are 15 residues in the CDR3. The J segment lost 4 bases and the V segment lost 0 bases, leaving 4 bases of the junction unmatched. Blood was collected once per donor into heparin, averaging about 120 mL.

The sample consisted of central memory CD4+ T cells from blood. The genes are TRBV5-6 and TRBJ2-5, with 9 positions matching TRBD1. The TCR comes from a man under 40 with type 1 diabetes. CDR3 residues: CASSLDRGRGETQYF. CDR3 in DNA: TGTGCCAGCAGCTTGGACAGGGGGCGAGGAGAGACCCAGTACTTC.